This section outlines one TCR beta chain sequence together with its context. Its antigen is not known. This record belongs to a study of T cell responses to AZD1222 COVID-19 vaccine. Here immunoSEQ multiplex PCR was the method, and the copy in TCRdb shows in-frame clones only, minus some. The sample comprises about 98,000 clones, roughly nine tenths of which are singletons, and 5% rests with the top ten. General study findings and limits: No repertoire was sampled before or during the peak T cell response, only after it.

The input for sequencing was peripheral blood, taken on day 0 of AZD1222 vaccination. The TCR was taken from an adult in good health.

The chain's CDR3 is CASSPHPTNEKLFF. The CDR3 DNA sequence: TGTGCCAGCAGCCCTCATCCAACTAATGAAAAACTGTTTTTT. The rearrangement uses TRBV7-2 and TRBJ1-4, with unresolved D. CDR1 SGHTA and CDR2 FQGNSA come from the germline V gene. Trimming took 5 bases from V and 0 from J, leaving 7 bases between them. This CDR3 is built from 14 residues.